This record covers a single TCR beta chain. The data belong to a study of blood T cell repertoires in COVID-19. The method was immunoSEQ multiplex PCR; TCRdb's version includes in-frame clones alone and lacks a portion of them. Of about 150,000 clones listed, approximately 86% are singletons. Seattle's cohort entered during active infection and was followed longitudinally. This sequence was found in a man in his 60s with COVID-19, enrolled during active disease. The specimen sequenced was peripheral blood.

The CDR3 DNA reads as TGTGCCAGCAGCCAAGATGCAACAGGATCTAACTATGGCTACACCTTC. Translated, it gives CASSQDATGSNYGYTF. The chain is built from TRBV4-2 and TRBJ1-2, with a possible D match to TRBD1 (5 bases). V gave up 0 bases and J gave up 0 bases, with 11 bases separating them. CDR1 is LGHNA and CDR2 is YNFKEQ in the germline V gene. The length of the CDR3 is 16 residues.